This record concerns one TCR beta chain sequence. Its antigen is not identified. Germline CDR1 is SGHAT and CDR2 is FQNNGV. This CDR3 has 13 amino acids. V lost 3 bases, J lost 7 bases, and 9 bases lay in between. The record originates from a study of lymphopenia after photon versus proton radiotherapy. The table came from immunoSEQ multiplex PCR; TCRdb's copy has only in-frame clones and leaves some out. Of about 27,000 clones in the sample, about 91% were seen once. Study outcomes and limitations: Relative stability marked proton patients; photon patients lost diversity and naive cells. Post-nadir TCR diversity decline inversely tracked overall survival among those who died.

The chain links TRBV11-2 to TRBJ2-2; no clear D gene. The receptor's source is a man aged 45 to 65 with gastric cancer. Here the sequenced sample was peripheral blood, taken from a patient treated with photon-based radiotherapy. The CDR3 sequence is CASSLGWGGELFF. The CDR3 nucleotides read TGTGCCAGCAGCTTGGGATGGGGCGGGGAGCTGTTTTTT.